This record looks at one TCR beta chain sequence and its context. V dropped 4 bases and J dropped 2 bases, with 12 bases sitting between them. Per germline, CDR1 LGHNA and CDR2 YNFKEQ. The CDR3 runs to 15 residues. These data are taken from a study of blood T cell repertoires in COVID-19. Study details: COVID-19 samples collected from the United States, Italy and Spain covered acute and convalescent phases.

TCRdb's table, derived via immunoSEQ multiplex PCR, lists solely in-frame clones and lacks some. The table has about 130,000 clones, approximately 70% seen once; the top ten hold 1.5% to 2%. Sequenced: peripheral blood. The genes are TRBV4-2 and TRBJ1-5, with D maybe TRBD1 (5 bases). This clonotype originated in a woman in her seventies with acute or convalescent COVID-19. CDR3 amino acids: CASSREGGGNQPQHF. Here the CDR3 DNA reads TGTGCCAGCAGCCGAGAAGGAGGGGGCAATCAGCCCCAGCATTTT.